The sample holds a few counts of the clone carrying this TCR beta chain. An end of the junction differs from the germline gene, which may be a read error. The CDR3 is made up of 15 amino acids. Per the germline V gene, CDR1 is MNHNS and CDR2 is SASEGT. The data were taken from a study of metastatic and nonmetastatic thyroid tumors. About the study: Thyroid patients, malignant and benign, had repertoires compared across blood and tumor or nodule tissue.

Treatment of any kind had been given to no patient before thyroid surgery. TCRdb used MiXCR to call clones anew from the PCR reads. The table shows 35,000 to 50,000 clones, with around 28% occurring only once. The rearrangement links TRBV6-1 to TRBJ1-1; D is unresolved. Specimen: blood. This sequence was found in a male donor with papillary thyroid cancer or a benign thyroid nodule (not recorded which). Some clones in this sample may be carry-over from other donors' samples. The CDR3 coding sequence is TGTGCCAGCAGGGCAGGTGGGTCATCTAACACTGAATCTTTCTTT. It specifies CASRAGGSSNTESFF.